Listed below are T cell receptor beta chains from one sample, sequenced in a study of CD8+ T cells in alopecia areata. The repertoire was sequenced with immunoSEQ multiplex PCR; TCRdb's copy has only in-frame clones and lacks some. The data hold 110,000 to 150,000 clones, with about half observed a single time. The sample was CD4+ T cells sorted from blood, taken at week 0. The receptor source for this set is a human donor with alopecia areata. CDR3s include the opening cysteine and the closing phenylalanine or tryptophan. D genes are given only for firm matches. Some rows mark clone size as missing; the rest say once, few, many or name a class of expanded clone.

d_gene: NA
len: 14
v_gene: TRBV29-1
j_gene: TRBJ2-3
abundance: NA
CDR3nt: TGCAGCGTTGACGCCGGGACTCCCACAGATACGCAGTATTTT
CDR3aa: CSVDAGTPTDTQYF

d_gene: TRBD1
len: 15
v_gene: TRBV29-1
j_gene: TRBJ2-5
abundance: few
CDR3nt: TGCAGCGCTCAAGCCGGGACAGGGTATGGGGAGACCCAGTACTTC
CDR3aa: CSAQAGTGYGETQYF

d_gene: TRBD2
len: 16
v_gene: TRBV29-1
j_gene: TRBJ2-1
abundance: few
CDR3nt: TGCAGCGCCGTGACTAGCGGGAGGCCTCCCTACAATGAGCAGTTCTTC
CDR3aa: CSAVTSGRPPYNEQFF

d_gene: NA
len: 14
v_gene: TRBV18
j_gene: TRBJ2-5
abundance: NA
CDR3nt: TGTGCCAGCTCACCCCCCAACGGCCAAGAGACCCAGTACTTC
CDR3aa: CASSPPNGQETQYF

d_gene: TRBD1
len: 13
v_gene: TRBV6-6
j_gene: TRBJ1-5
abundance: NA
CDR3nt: TGTGCCAGCGAAGGACAGGGAACTCAGCCCCAGCATTTT
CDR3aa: CASEGQGTQPQHF

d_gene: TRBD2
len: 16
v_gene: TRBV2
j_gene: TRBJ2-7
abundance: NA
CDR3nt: TGTGCCAGCAGTGAAGAACTAGCGGGAGGGAACGACGAGCAGTACTTC
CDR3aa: CASSEELAGGNDEQYF

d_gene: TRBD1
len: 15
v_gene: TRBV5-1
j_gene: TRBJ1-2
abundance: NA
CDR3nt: TGCGCCAGCAGCTTGGGACAGGGATTGGCCTATGGCTACACCTTC
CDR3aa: CASSLGQGLAYGYTF

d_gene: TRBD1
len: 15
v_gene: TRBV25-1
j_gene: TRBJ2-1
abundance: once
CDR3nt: TGTGCCACCGCCTTCGACAGGGTTAATGTTGGCGAGCAGTTCTTC
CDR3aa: CATAFDRVNVGEQFF

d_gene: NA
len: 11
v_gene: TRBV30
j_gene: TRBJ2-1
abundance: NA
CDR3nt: TGTGCCTGGAAAGGAGGTAATGAGCAGTTCTTC
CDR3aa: CAWKGGNEQFF

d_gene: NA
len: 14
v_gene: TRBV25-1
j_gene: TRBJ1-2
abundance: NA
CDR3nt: TGTGCCAGCGGGGATCCGGGACCACACATTGGCTACACCTTC
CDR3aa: CASGDPGPHIGYTF

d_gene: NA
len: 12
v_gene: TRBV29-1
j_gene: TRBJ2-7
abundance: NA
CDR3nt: TGCAGCGTGGGGACGGACTACTACGAGCAGTACTTC
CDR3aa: CSVGTDYYEQYF

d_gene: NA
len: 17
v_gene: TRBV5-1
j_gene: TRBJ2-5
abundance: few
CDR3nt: TGCGCCAGCAGCTTGGATGGGGGTGCCATAGGTCTGGAGACCCAGTACTTC
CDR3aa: CASSLDGGAIGLETQYF

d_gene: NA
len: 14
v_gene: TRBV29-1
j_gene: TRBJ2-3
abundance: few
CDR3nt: TGCAGCGTTGAAGGGACAGTCAGCACAGATACGCAGTATTTT
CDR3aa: CSVEGTVSTDTQYF

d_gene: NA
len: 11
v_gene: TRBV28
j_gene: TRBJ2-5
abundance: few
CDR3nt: TGTGCCAGCAGTTTACGGGAGACCCAGTACTTC
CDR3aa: CASSLRETQYF

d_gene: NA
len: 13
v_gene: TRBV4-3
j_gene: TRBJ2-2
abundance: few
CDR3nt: TGCGCCAGCAGCCGAACCAACACCGGGGAGCTGTTTTTT
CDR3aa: CASSRTNTGELFF

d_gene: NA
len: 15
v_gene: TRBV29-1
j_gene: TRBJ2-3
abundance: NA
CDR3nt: TGCAGCCCAATAGTTAGGGGAGTTGGCCCAGATACGCAGTATTTT
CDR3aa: CSPIVRGVGPDTQYF

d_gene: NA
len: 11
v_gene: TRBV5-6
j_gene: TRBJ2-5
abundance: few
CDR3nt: TGTGCCAGCAGCTTGACAGAGACCCAGTACTTC
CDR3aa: CASSLTETQYF

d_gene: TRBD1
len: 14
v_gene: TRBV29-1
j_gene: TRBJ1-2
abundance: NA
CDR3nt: TGCAGCATATCCGTGGGACAGGGGGCCTCTGGCTACACCTTC
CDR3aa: CSISVGQGASGYTF

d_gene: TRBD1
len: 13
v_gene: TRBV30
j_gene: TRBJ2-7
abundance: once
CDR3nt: TGTGCCTGGAATAGGGACAGAAGTTACGAGCAGTACTTC
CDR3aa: CAWNRDRSYEQYF

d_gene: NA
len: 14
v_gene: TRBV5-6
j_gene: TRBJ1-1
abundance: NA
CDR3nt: TGTGCCAGCAGCTTAGGACGGAGAAACACTGAAGCTTTCTTT
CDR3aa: CASSLGRRNTEAFF

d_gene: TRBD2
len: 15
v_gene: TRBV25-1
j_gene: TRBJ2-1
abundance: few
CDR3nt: TGTGCCAGCAGAGATAGCGGGAGGGCCCGGAATGAGCAGTTCTTC
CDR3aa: CASRDSGRARNEQFF

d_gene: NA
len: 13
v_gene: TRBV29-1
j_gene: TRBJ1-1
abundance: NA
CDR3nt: TGCAGCGTTGATGCAGGCATGAACACTGAAGCTTTCTTT
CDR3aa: CSVDAGMNTEAFF

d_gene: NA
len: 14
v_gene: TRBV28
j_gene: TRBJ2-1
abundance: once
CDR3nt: TGTGCCAGCAGTTTCCAGGCCTACTACAATGAGCAGTTCTTC
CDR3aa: CASSFQAYYNEQFF

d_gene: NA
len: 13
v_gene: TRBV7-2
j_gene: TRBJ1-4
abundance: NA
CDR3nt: TGTGCCAGCAGCTTTAGGCTGAATGAAAAACTGTTTTTT
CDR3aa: CASSFRLNEKLFF

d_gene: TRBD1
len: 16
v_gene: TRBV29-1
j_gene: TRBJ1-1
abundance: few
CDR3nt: TGCAGCGTTGAACCAGGGGGACTTGGTGGGTACACTGAAGCTTTCTTT
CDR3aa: CSVEPGGLGGYTEAFF

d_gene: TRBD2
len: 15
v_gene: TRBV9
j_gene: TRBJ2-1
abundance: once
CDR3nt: TGTGCCAGCAGCGGCGGGACTAGCGGGAGAGGTGAGCAGTTCTTC
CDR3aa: CASSGGTSGRGEQFF

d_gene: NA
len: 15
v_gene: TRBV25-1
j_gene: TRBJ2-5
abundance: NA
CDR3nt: TGTGCCAGCAGTGCCCTCGCGGCCTACCAAGAGACCCAGTACTTC
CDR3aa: CASSALAAYQETQYF

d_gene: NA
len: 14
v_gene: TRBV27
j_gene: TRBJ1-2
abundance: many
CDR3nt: TGTGCCAGCAGACCGGGACGTCGAGTGGGCGGCTACACCTTC
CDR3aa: CASRPGRRVGGYTF

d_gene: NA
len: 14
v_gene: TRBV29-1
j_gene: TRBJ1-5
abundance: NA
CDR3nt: TGCAGCGCTCGGGCCCTTTTGGGCAATCAGCCCCAGCATTTT
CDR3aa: CSARALLGNQPQHF

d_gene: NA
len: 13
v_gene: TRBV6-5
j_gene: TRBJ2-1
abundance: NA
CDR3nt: TGTGCCAGCAGTTACGACTCTAGGTATGAGCAGTTCTTC
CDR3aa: CASSYDSRYEQFF

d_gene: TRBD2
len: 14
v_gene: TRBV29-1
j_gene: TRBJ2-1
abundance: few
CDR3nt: TGCAGCGCTAAGCGACAACTAGCGACACATGAGCAGTTCTTC
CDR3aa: CSAKRQLATHEQFF

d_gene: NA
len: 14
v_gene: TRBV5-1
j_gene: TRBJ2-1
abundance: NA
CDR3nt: TGCGCCAGCAGCTTGGTCGGGAGTTACAATGAGCAGTTCTTC
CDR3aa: CASSLVGSYNEQFF

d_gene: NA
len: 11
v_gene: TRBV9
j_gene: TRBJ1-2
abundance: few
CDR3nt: TGTGCCAGCAGCGCGAACTATGGCTACACCTTC
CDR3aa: CASSANYGYTF

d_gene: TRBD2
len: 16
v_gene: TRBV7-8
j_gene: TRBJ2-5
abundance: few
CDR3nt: TGTGCCAGCAGCTTCCCTAGCGGGAGGGATCAAGAGACCCAGTACTTC
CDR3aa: CASSFPSGRDQETQYF

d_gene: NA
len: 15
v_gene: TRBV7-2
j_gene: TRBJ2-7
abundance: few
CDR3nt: TGTGCCAGCAGCTCCCTCGGGAGTTCCGGTTACGAGCAGTACTTC
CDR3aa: CASSSLGSSGYEQYF

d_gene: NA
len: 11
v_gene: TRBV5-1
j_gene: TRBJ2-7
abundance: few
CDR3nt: TGCGCCAGCAGCCGCGACTACGAGCAGTACTTC
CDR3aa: CASSRDYEQYF

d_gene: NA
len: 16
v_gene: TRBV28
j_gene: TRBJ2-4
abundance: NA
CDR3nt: TGTGCCAGCAGTTTGGACTCCCGGCTAGCCAAAAACATTCAGTACTTC
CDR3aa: CASSLDSRLAKNIQYF

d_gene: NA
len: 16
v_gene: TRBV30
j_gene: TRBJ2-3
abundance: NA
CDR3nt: TGTGCCTGGAGTCCCTGGGGTTCCTCTAGCACAGATACGCAGTATTTT
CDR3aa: CAWSPWGSSSTDTQYF

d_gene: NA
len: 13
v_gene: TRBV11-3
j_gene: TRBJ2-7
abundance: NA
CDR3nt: TGTGCCAGCAGCTTAGATGGGTCCTACGAGCAGTACTTC
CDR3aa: CASSLDGSYEQYF

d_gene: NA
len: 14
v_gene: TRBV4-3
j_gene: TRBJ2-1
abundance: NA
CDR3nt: TGCGCCAGCAGCCAAGATATCTTAGGGGGGGAGCAGTTCTTC
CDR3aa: CASSQDILGGEQFF

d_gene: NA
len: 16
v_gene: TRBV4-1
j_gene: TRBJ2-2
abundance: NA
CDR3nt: TGCGCCAGCAGCCAAGAAACGGGGCTGAGCAACGGGGAGCTGTTTTTT
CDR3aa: CASSQETGLSNGELFF

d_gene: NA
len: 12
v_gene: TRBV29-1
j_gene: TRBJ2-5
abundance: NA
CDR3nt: TGCAGCGTTAGCCTAGACCAAGAGACCCAGTACTTC
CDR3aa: CSVSLDQETQYF

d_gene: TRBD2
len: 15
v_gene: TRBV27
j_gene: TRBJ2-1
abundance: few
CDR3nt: TGTGCCAGCAGCCCCTTAGCGGGAGGGTCCCATGAGCAGTTCTTC
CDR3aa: CASSPLAGGSHEQFF

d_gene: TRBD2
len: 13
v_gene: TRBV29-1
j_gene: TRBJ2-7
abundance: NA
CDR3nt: TGCAGCGTTGGAACTAGCGGGAGCTACGAGCAGTACTTC
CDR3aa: CSVGTSGSYEQYF

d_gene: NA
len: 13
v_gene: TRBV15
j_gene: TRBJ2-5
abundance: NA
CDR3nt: TGTGCCACCAGCGGAGGCTTACAAGAGACCCAGTACTTC
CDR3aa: CATSGGLQETQYF

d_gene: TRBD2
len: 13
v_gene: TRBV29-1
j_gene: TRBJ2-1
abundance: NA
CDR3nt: TGCAGCGTGGAGCGGGACTCCTACAATGAGCAGTTCTTC
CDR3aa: CSVERDSYNEQFF

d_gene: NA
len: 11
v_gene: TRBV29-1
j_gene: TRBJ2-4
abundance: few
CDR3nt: TGCAGCGTCTCTGGCGAAAACATTCAGTACTTC
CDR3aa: CSVSGENIQYF

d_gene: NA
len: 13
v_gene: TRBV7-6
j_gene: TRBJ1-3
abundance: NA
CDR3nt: TGTGCCAGCAGCACTAATTCTGGAAACACCATATATTTT
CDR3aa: CASSTNSGNTIYF

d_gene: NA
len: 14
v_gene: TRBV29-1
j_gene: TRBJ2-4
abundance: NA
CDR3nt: TGCAGCGTACCAGGGGACGGCCGGGGGAACATTCAGTACTTC
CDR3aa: CSVPGDGRGNIQYF

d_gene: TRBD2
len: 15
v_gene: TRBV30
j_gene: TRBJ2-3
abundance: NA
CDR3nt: TGTGCCTCGGATTTAGCGGGAGGAAGGGCAGATACGCAGTATTTT
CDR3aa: CASDLAGGRADTQYF

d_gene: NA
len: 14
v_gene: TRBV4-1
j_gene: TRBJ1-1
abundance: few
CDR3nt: TGCGCCAGCATGCTGGAAAACCCCAGCACTGAAGCTTTCTTT
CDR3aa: CASMLENPSTEAFF

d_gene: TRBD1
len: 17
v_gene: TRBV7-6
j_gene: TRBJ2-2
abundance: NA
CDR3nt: TGTGCCAGCAGCCCTTCGACCAGGGGGCGCAGCACCGGGGAGCTGTTTTTT
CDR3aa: CASSPSTRGRSTGELFF

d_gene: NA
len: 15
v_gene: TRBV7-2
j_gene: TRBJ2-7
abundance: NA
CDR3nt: TGTGCCAGCAGCTTAGACCCCCGGGGGAGCTACGAGCAGTACTTC
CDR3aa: CASSLDPRGSYEQYF

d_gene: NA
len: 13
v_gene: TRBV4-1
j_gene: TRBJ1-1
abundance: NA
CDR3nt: TGCGCCAGCAGCCTGCGCGGGACCCTTGAAGCTTTCTTT
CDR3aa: CASSLRGTLEAFF

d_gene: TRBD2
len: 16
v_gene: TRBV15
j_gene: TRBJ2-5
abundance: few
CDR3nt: TGTGCCACCCGGACCGGGGGGGCAAGCTATCAAGAGACCCAGTACTTC
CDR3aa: CATRTGGASYQETQYF

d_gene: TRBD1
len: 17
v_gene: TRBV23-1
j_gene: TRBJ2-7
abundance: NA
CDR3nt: TGCGCCAGCAGTCAAGTCGACAGGGCGTACATCCCCTACGAGCAGTACTTC
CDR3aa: CASSQVDRAYIPYEQYF